The source of this T cell receptor beta chain is a study of regulatory T cells in long-lasting Graves disease. Study-level results: For persistent Graves' patients, TCR diversity was lower than for newly diagnosed ones.

Assembly of TCR beta libraries relied on iRepertoire HTBI primers together with Arm-PCR of CDR3 regions. TCRdb used MiXCR to reprocess the multiplex PCR reads, holding one entry per CDR3 protein. The table shows 350,000 to 500,000 distinct CDR3 sequences, with roughly 15% occurring only once. The time point is: newly diagnosed GD, antithyroid drugs for less than 3 months. The TCR library was made from RNA extracted from PBMCs. Patients were from an endocrinology department in Xi'an, China. This clonotype was recorded many times. What it recognizes is unknown. V was cut by 2 bases and J by 10 bases, with 12 bases left in between. The CDR3 contains 12 residues. Germline V lookup: CDR1 SGHAT, CDR2 FQNNGV. These records were also assigned to another study, of T cells in Graves' hyperthyroidism and ophthalmopathy. That publication notes: The HTBI primer set was used in a first-round RT-PCR of the TCR CDR3.

This sequence joins TRBV11-2 and TRBJ2-7; D gene unclear. Here the sequenced sample was peripheral blood mononuclear cells (PBMCs), taken at new diagnosis, from a patient treated with antithyroid drugs. This sequence was found in a woman in her 30s with Graves disease. CDR3 protein: CASSLTPARQYF. The CDR3 DNA sequence: TGTGCCAGCAGCTTAACCCCCGCCCGTCAGTACTTC.